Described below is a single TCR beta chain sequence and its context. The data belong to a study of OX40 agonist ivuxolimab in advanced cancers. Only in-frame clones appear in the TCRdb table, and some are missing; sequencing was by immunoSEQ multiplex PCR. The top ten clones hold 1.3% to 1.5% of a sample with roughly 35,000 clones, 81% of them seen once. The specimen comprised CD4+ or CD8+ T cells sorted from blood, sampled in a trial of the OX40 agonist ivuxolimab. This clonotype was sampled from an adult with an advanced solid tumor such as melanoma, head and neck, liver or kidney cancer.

The CDR3 reads CASSLAGTDTQYF. The CDR3, as DNA: TGTGCCAGCAGCTTAGCGGGCACAGATACGCAGTATTTT. The rearrangement joins TRBV11-2 to TRBJ2-3; D remains unclear. The CDR3 extends over 13 amino acids. The V gene lost 1 base and the J gene lost 1 base, with 3 bases spanning the gap. Germline V gene sequence: CDR1 SGHAT, CDR2 FQNNGV.